What follows are 5 T cell receptor beta chains derived from one specimen sequenced in a study of blood T cell repertoires in COVID-19. Libraries were prepared by immunoSEQ multiplex PCR; TCRdb keeps only in-frame clonotypes and omits some of them. The table includes some 11,000 clones, 84% detected once. Sequencing used peripheral blood. The receptors stem from a man in his forties or fifties with active COVID-19.

In this sample, this clone turned up once. J is TRBJ1-2 and V is TRBV29-1; D is possibly TRBD1 (6 bases). CDR1 and CDR2 from the germline V gene are SQVTM and ANQGSEA. Deletions cut 1 base from V and 0 bases from J, with 18 bases between. The CDR3 loop spans 17 amino acids. CDR3 loop: CSVEAGDTQRANYGYTF. CDR3 DNA sequence: TGCAGCGTTGAAGCAGGGGACACACAACGAGCTAACTATGGCTACACCTTC.

The chain combines TRBV9 with TRBJ1-5, with 9 bases fitting TRBD1. The germline gives CDR1 SGDLS, CDR2 YYNGEE. The V segment lost 3 bases and the J segment 1 base; nucleotides outside the gene matches: 2. The CDR3 runs to 15 residues. The CDR3 sequence is CASSAGTGSNQPQHF. The CDR3 region has the DNA TGTGCCAGCAGCGCCGGGACAGGGAGCAATCAGCCCCAGCATTTT.

This clone occurred once. V gene TRBV6-5 combines with J gene TRBJ2-7, with D possibly being TRBD2 (5 bases). Trimming cost V 0 bases and J 6 bases, with 12 bases left between them. Germline V CDR1 and CDR2: MNHEY, SVGAGI. The CDR3 extends over 14 amino acids. CDR3 nucleotide sequence: TGTGCCAGCAGTTACTCGAAATTAAGCGGCGAGCAGTACTTC. This codes for CASSYSKLSGEQYF.

This clone was seen once. This chain uses TRBV6-1 with TRBJ2-7; D may be TRBD1 (5 bases). Trimming shortened V by 2 bases and J by 6 bases, and 11 bases separated the two germline ends. This CDR3 is built from 13 residues. CDR1 and CDR2 (germline): MNHNS, SASEGT. The CDR3 reads CASSERGQLEQYF. CDR3 DNA sequence: TGTGCCAGCAGTGAAAGGGGCCAGCTCGAGCAGTACTTC.

The chain carries TRBV6-1 and TRBJ2-2; the D gene is possibly TRBD2 (5 bases). The CDR3 spans 16 residues. The germline V gene encodes CDR1 MNHNS and CDR2 SASEGT. V shed 2 bases and J shed 4 bases, with 14 bases lying between them. The CDR3 DNA reads as TGTGCCAGCAGTGAATTTGTGGGAGTGGGCACCGGGGAGCTGTTTTTT. Its translation is CASSEFVGVGTGELFF.